This T cell receptor (beta chain) came from a study of cytomegalovirus exposure and HLA in healthy donors. Whole-study findings and limits: Cytomegalovirus association was listed for 164 TCR beta chains.

The PCR contained 60 Vbeta and 13 Jbeta primers. Sequencing was performed with immunoSEQ multiplex PCR; in TCRdb, only in-frame clones are kept and a portion is missing. The sample has around 170,000 clones; 75% to 90% are singletons. Note on this clone: The antigen remains undetermined.

This sequence was found in a woman younger than 30 in good health and CMV-seronegative. The material sequenced was PBMCs.

Here the CDR3 reads CASSQVSGTGSYEQYF. CDR3 nucleotides: TGTGCCAGCAGCCAAGTATCCGGGACAGGGAGTTACGAGCAGTACTTC. The rearrangement links TRBV4-2 to TRBJ2-7; 9 nucleotides agree with TRBD1. Germline CDR1 reads LGHNA; CDR2 reads YNFKEQ. Losses at the gene ends were 1 base for V and 4 bases for J; bases not matched to a gene: 8. The CDR3 contains 16 residues.